The rows below give T cell receptor beta chains drawn from one sample of a study of blood T cell repertoires in COVID-19. Data came from immunoSEQ multiplex PCR; TCRdb stores just in-frame clones and leaves some out. There are 190,000 or so clones in the sample; 85% occur only once, and approximately 0.9% lies in the top ten. The specimen was peripheral blood. The receptors here all came from a man in his 60s with COVID-19, enrolled during active disease. CDR3s include the opening cysteine and the closing phenylalanine or tryptophan. A D gene is named only where the DNA matches it firmly. Clone size appears in some rows only: once, few, many, or a class for an expanded clone.

j_gene: TRBJ2-1
abundance: -
v_gene: TRBV10-2
d_gene: TRBD2
CDR3nt: TGCGCCAGCTTTGGGTCCAGCGGGAGTCCGGATGAGCAGTTCTTC
CDR3aa: CASFGSSGSPDEQFF

j_gene: TRBJ1-6
abundance: -
v_gene: TRBV2
d_gene: -
CDR3nt: TGTGCCAGCAGCGACGGGGGCGGGGGGACTTCACCCCTCCACTTT
CDR3aa: CASSDGGGGTSPLHF

j_gene: TRBJ1-6
abundance: -
v_gene: TRBV9
d_gene: -
CDR3nt: TGTGCCAGCAGCGCCCGACAGGATTCACCCCTCCACTTT
CDR3aa: CASSARQDSPLHF

j_gene: TRBJ2-7
abundance: -
v_gene: TRBV6-2/TRBV6-3
d_gene: TRBD1
CDR3nt: TGTGCCAGCAGTTACGGGTCAGGGGGCTACGAGCAGTACTTC
CDR3aa: CASSYGSGGYEQYF

j_gene: TRBJ2-1
abundance: few
v_gene: TRBV3-1/TRBV3-2
d_gene: -
CDR3nt: TGTGCCAGCAGCCAAGAAGGGGTCTCCTACAATGAGCAGTTCTTC
CDR3aa: CASSQEGVSYNEQFF

j_gene: TRBJ1-6
abundance: -
v_gene: TRBV3-1/TRBV3-2
d_gene: TRBD1
CDR3nt: TGTGCCAGCAGCCAAGGGGACAGAGCAAGGAGCCGTTCACCCCTCCACTTT
CDR3aa: CASSQGDRARSRSPLHF

j_gene: TRBJ1-5
abundance: -
v_gene: TRBV10-3
d_gene: -
CDR3nt: TGTGCCATCAGAGGGGATAGCAATCAGCCCCAGCATTTT
CDR3aa: CAIRGDSNQPQHF

j_gene: TRBJ1-5
abundance: -
v_gene: TRBV6-6
d_gene: TRBD1
CDR3nt: TGTGCCAGCAGTCAGGGGGCGGGTCAGCCCCAGCATTTT
CDR3aa: CASSQGAGQPQHF

j_gene: TRBJ2-3
abundance: -
v_gene: TRBV5-1
d_gene: TRBD1
CDR3nt: TGCGCCAGCAGCTTGGGACAGGGAAGCACAGATACGCAGTATTTT
CDR3aa: CASSLGQGSTDTQYF

j_gene: TRBJ1-2
abundance: -
v_gene: TRBV6-5
d_gene: TRBD1
CDR3nt: TGTGCCAGCAAACGCCCGGACAGGGACGATGGCTACACCTTC
CDR3aa: CASKRPDRDDGYTF

j_gene: TRBJ2-7
abundance: -
v_gene: TRBV7-9
d_gene: TRBD2
CDR3nt: TGTGCCAGCAGCTTAGTTGGCGGGAGCTCCTACGAGCAGTACTTC
CDR3aa: CASSLVGGSSYEQYF

j_gene: TRBJ1-1
abundance: -
v_gene: TRBV19
d_gene: TRBD1
CDR3nt: TGTGCCAGTAGTGGACAGGGAAGGACTGAAGCTTTCTTT
CDR3aa: CASSGQGRTEAFF

j_gene: TRBJ1-5
abundance: once
v_gene: TRBV19
d_gene: TRBD1
CDR3nt: TGTGCCAGTAGCGACCTAGGACAGGGTACGAATCAGCCCCAGCATTTT
CDR3aa: CASSDLGQGTNQPQHF

j_gene: TRBJ1-1
abundance: -
v_gene: TRBV7-6
d_gene: TRBD1
CDR3nt: TGTGCCAGCAGCTTAGGTACAGGGGAAACTGAAGCTTTCTTT
CDR3aa: CASSLGTGETEAFF

j_gene: TRBJ1-2
abundance: -
v_gene: TRBV28
d_gene: -
CDR3nt: TGTGCCAGCAGGAACAGGGAGGGCTATGGCTACACCTTC
CDR3aa: CASRNREGYGYTF

j_gene: TRBJ1-1
abundance: -
v_gene: TRBV7-3
d_gene: -
CDR3nt: TGTGCCAGCAGCTCGGACAGTTCTGAAGCTTTCTTT
CDR3aa: CASSSDSSEAFF

j_gene: TRBJ1-2
abundance: -
v_gene: TRBV29-1
d_gene: -
CDR3nt: TGCAGCGTTGACCCGGGGTGGGATGGCTACACCTTC
CDR3aa: CSVDPGWDGYTF

j_gene: TRBJ1-1
abundance: -
v_gene: TRBV11-2
d_gene: -
CDR3nt: TGTGCCAGCAGCCCCCTCAGGGTAACTGAAGCTTTCTTT
CDR3aa: CASSPLRVTEAFF

j_gene: TRBJ1-2
abundance: once
v_gene: TRBV24-1
d_gene: TRBD1
CDR3nt: TGTGCCACCAGTGACTCTAAACAGGGGGCTATAAGCGGAAACTATGGCTACACCTTC
CDR3aa: CATSDSKQGAISGNYGYTF

j_gene: TRBJ1-5
abundance: -
v_gene: TRBV2
d_gene: -
CDR3nt: TGTGCCAGCAGTAACAGGGCTAGCAATCAGCCCCAGCATTTT
CDR3aa: CASSNRASNQPQHF

j_gene: TRBJ2-2
abundance: -
v_gene: TRBV28
d_gene: -
CDR3nt: TGTGCCAGCCGACTTTCCACAGGGTACACCGGGGAGCTGTTTTTT
CDR3aa: CASRLSTGYTGELFF